This passage covers 13 T cell receptor beta chains from one sample sequenced in a study of chemoradiotherapy in HPV16-positive cancers. Data came from immunoSEQ multiplex PCR; TCRdb stores just in-frame clones and leaves some out. The data hold 15,000 to 20,000 clones, with over 65% observed a single time. The sample in question was blood, obtained from a patient who underwent chemoradiotherapy. Receptor source: a human donor with HPV-associated anogenital cancer.

The chain carries TRBV11-3 and TRBJ2-1; weak D call: TRBD2 (7 bases). Per germline, CDR1 SGHNT and CDR2 YENEEA. The CDR3 totals 16 residues. The V gene lost 1 base and the J gene lost 1 base, with 11 bases spanning the gap. The CDR3 DNA reads as TGTGCCAGCAGCTTAGGCGGGGGCCAATCCTACAATGAGCAGTTCTTC. Translating it yields CASSLGGGQSYNEQFF.

This chain uses TRBV18 with TRBJ2-5; no clear D gene. The CDR3 extends over 13 amino acids. Looked up from germline, CDR1 is KGHSH and CDR2 is LQKENI. The ends were cut back, 5 bases at V and 4 bases at J, with 11 bases in the middle. CDR3 amino acids: CASSELFIETQYF. Here the CDR3 DNA reads TGTGCCAGCTCAGAGTTGTTTATAGAGACCCAGTACTTC.

The chain recombines TRBV28 with TRBJ1-6; 8 nucleotides match TRBD1. The J segment lost 7 bases and the V segment lost 6 bases, leaving 11 bases of the junction unmatched. CDR3 length: 16 residues. Looked up from germline, CDR1 is MDHEN and CDR2 is SYDVKM. CDR3 sequence reads: CASSPARTGINSPLHF. CDR3 in DNA: TGTGCCAGCAGCCCAGCGCGGACAGGGATAAATTCACCCCTCCACTTT.

This clone was picked up a small number of times. The chain couples TRBV19 to TRBJ2-2; tentative D call: TRBD2 (6 bases). CDR3 length: 15 residues. Between the trimmed V and J ends, which lost 3 bases and 4 bases, there was a span of 12 bases. CDR1 is LNHDA and CDR2 is SQIVND in the germline V gene (reference sequence). The CDR3 region has the DNA TGTGCCAGTAGTATGTTCGGGACTGGCACCGGGGAGCTGTTTTTT. Its protein is CASSMFGTGTGELFF.

The chain carries TRBV10-2 and TRBJ1-2; D is uncertain. The CDR3 is 11 residues long. V was trimmed by 3 bases and J by 8 bases, leaving 7 bases between them. The V gene's germline CDR1 is WSHSY and CDR2 SAAADI. The CDR3 DNA reads as TGCGCCAGCAGTGAAGGTGCGGGCTACACCTTC. Translating gives CASSEGAGYTF.

V gene TRBV5-1 combines with J gene TRBJ2-7, with a possible D match to TRBD2 (6 bases). The CDR3 sequence is 15 residues long. Trimming removed 0 bases at V and 0 bases at J, with 10 bases between. Germline V gives CDR1 SGHRS, CDR2 YFSETQ. As DNA, the CDR3 is TGCGCCAGCAGCTTGGGAGGGACTTACTCCTACGAGCAGTACTTC. This sequence encodes CASSLGGTYSYEQYF.

This chain links TRBV19 with TRBJ2-2, with TRBD1 matching over 10 bases. Germline V gene data show CDR1 as LNHDA and CDR2 as SQIVND (reference sequence). This CDR3 region has 15 residues. V shed 8 bases and J 8 bases; nucleotides not matched to a gene: 11. Here the CDR3 reads CASSPFGTGVGELFF. CDR3 bases: TGTGCCAGTTCTCCCTTCGGGACAGGGGTGGGGGAGCTGTTTTTT.

CDR3: CASKQGYGYTF. The CDR3 nucleotides are TGTGCCAGTAAACAGGGCTATGGCTACACCTTC. This chain connects TRBV28 to TRBJ1-2; D is perhaps TRBD1 (6 bases). Germline V gene lookup returns CDR1 MDHEN and CDR2 SYDVKM. This CDR3 is built from 11 residues. V was cut by 9 bases and J by 4 bases, with 9 bases left in between.

The chain uses TRBV18 and TRBJ1-1; D possibly corresponds to TRBD1 (6 bases). V lost 3 bases, J lost 4 bases, and 12 bases lay in between. Germline CDR1 and CDR2: KGHSH and LQKENI. The CDR3 extends over 14 amino acids. CDR3 loop: CASSPEGQSTEAFF. Written as DNA, the CDR3 is TGTGCCAGCTCACCTGAAGGACAGAGCACTGAAGCTTTCTTT.

V gene TRBV9 combines with J gene TRBJ1-2; TRBD1 matches at 9 bases. CDR3 length: 14 residues. The junction had 9 bases not matched to a gene; V was cut back by 4 bases and J by 8 bases. Germline lookup yields CDR1 SGDLS and CDR2 YYNGEE. CDR3 nucleotides: TGTGCCAGCAGCCCTAGACAGGGGGGCTGGGGCTACACCTTC. Its protein is CASSPRQGGWGYTF. Combining the CDR3 with reference TRBV9 and TRBJ1-2 gives the whole variable domain DSGVTQTPKHLITATGQRVTLRCSPRSGDLSVYWYQQSLDQGLQFLIQYYNGEERAKGNILERFSAQQFPDLHSELNLSSLELGDSALYFCASSPRQGGWGYTFGSGTRLTVV.

The chain couples TRBV11-2 to TRBJ1-1, with D hard to call. The CDR3 loop spans 13 amino acids. V lost 1 base, J lost 8 bases, and 11 bases lay in between. CDR1 and CDR2 (germline): SGHAT, FQNNGV. CDR3 nucleotides: TGTGCCAGCAGCTTAGGAACGGGTCCCGAAGCTTTCTTT. Translated: CASSLGTGPEAFF.

V gene TRBV4-3 combines with J gene TRBJ2-1; TRBD2 aligns across 15 bases. This CDR3 is built from 18 residues. J was trimmed by 10 bases and V by 0 bases; bases with no gene match: 10. Germline CDR1 reads LGHNA; CDR2 reads YSLEER. CDR3 amino acids: CASSQDRRTSGGVEEQFF. The CDR3, as DNA: TGCGCCAGCAGCCAAGATAGGCGGACTAGCGGGGGGGTGGAGGAGCAGTTCTTC.

The genes are TRBV7-7 and TRBJ2-2; D perhaps matches TRBD1 (6 bases). V was shortened by 6 bases and J by 5 bases, with 13 bases between the two germline ends. Germline CDR1 and CDR2: SSHAT and FNYEAQ (reference sequence). The CDR3 has 14 residues. As DNA, the CDR3 is TGTGCCAGCAGTTTTTCCGGGACAACCGGGGAGCTGTTTTTT. It yields the protein CASSFSGTTGELFF.